This entry concerns a single T cell receptor (beta chain). Antigen specificity is unknown. Repertoires were generated with immunoSEQ multiplex PCR, while TCRdb's copy carries only in-frame clones and drops some. The data hold about 150,000 clones, with about nine tenths observed a single time. The sample originates from a study of T cell responses to AZD1222 COVID-19 vaccine. Study-level findings and limits: At 160-218 and 743-854, vaccine-associated CD4 TCRs were dominant, and they spanned spike. White British people made up most donors, females outnumbered males, and clonal diversity was possibly underestimated. Only five to seven AZD1222 recipients tested seropositive at baseline. Spike-specific TCR depth and breadth grew after two AZD1222 doses.

The specimen was peripheral blood, collected on day 0 of MenACWY control vaccination. The clonotype comes from an adult in good health.

The CDR3 is CASSVQPGREAFF. The CDR3 DNA is TGTGCCAGCAGTGTCCAACCGGGACGTGAAGCTTTCTTT. This chain uses TRBV6-4 with TRBJ1-1; a weak D match, TRBD1 (5 bases). Trimming took 4 bases from V and 7 from J, leaving 13 bases between them. CDR1 is MRHNA, CDR2 SNTAGT, per germline. The CDR3 is made up of 13 amino acids.